This TCR beta chain derives from a study of CD8+CD57+ T cells in acquired aplastic anemia. Study context: On average, sorted CD4+ and CD8+ cells gave about 2.9 ug of DNA.

Remarks on this clonotype: Its cognate antigen is unknown. At one of its ends the junction is not consistent with the germline gene, which may arise from a read error.

The sequenced patients had an expansion of CD8+CD57+ cells seen by flow cytometry. Every one of the patients had aplastic anemia (severe, acquired). Patients had undergone no therapy by the time their blood was sampled. It was genomic DNA that served as the template for profiling TCR beta VDJ and CDR3. Via MiXCR, TCRdb re-called the reads, giving one row per CDR3 protein. Of 150,000 to 200,000 distinct CDR3 sequences listed, around half are singletons. Study findings and constraints: There were 25 to 35 CD8+ CDR3 sequences that occurred in both patients and controls.

Germline assignment: CDR1 SGHKS and CDR2 YYEKEE (reference sequence). The CDR3 covers 14 residues. This TCR came from a human donor with aplastic anemia. This rearrangement joins TRBV5-5 to TRBJ2-1; 11 bases are shared with TRBD2. The sample comprised sorted CD4+, CD8+, or CD8+CD57+ T cells (not recorded which) from PBMCs. This CDR3 reads CASTRLAGYNEQFF. CDR3 nucleotide sequence: TGCGCCAGCACCAGACTAGCGGGGTACAATGAGCAGTTCTTC.